This T cell receptor beta chain was documented in a study of T cell responses to AZD1222 COVID-19 vaccine. Data came from immunoSEQ multiplex PCR; TCRdb stores just in-frame clones and leaves some out. The table lists 100,000 to 120,000 clones, roughly 87% of them singletons. Study-wide findings and caveats: The CD4 TCRs associated with vaccination extended across spike and predominated at 160-218 and 743-854.

This clone was recorded only once. Its antigen is not identified. This material consisted of peripheral blood, taken on day 0 of MenACWY control vaccination. The receptor was isolated from an adult in good health.

CDR3 amino acids: CASSSGGVRTEAFF. The CDR3 DNA follows: TGTGCCAGCAGTTCGGGCGGGGTTCGGACTGAAGCTTTCTTT. V is TRBV27 and J is TRBJ1-1; no clear D. The V and J ends lost 4 bases and 5 bases respectively, with 14 bases between them. Germline CDR1 reads MNHEY; CDR2 reads SMNVEV (reference sequence). The CDR3 sequence is 14 residues long.